This TCR beta chain derives from a study of T cells expressing NK-cell markers (TCRdb year 2020). In the study overall: In sorted CD3+CD56+NKG2C+, CD3+CD56+NKG2C- and CD3+CD56-NKG2C+ T-cell subsets from several donors, TCR beta-chain repertoires were profiled. Randomly selected healthy volunteers, three men and five women, were used as the eight sequenced donors. Among the eight sequenced donors, only one was HCMV-seronegative, while the other seven were HCMV-seropositive. Libraries were sequenced as 2 x 150 bp reads on Illumina HiSeq 2000/2500, MiSeq or NextSeq. On the study overall, not on this receptor specifically: Those dominant clonotypes were again the most abundant among CD3+CD56-NKG2C+ cells in several donors, at about 25-65%. Whether the expanded NKG2C-expressing T cell clones were specific for HCMV antigens remained unclear. In 5 to 7 donors, the dominant CD3+CD56+NKG2C+ clonotypes ranked among the top 10 CD8+ clonotypes, making up 1.0-7.0% of CD8+ T cells.

The sequencer was an Illumina HiSeq 2000. 5'RACE template switching, by which a universal primer site and unique molecular identifiers were added, was used to make TCR beta cDNA libraries. cDNA synthesis was primed from the TCR beta constant segment and was followed by two successive PCR amplification steps. Per the source publication's procedure: MIGEC was used to demultiplex reads and group the reads by UMI, and MiTCR was used to assemble and quantify clonotypes. To remove erroneous sequences, TCR cDNA sequences were retained only when supported by two or more reads. The tcR package was used for downstream repertoire analysis, with clonotypes matched between fractions based on CDR3 nucleotide sequence plus V segment. VDJmatch was used to annotate antigen specificity against VDJdb, with one amino acid substitution in CDR3 allowed. The reads went through TCRdb reprocessing, and each CDR3 protein sequence gets one entry with no DNA. It is TCRdb's table, rather than the study itself, that gives the V and J calls and clone size. The sample table includes some 600,000 distinct CDR3 sequences. Approximately 3.6% of the sample goes to the ten largest clones.

CDR1 and CDR2 are read off the germline V gene as SGHDN and FVKESK. The CDR3, from cysteine to phenylalanine, totals 15 residues. The DNA sequence is not available. HCMV serostatus was determined by detecting HCMV-specific IgG in serum with a commercial ELISA kit. Ficoll density gradient centrifugation was used to isolate peripheral blood mononuclear cells from blood. As concerns this clonotype: What this receptor recognizes is not known.

Sequencing was done on a sample of blood T cells: a sorted CD56 or NKG2C T cell subset, CD4+ or CD8+ T cells, or bulk PBMC T cells (not recorded which). The chain is encoded by TRBV14 joined to TRBJ2-5; the D call of TRBD1 rests on TCRdb alone, since no DNA is present to check it. This sequence originates from a man aged 18 to 30 in good health. Donor details come from another sample of the same person, matched by shared clones. CDR3 protein: CASSRTLSAQETQYF.